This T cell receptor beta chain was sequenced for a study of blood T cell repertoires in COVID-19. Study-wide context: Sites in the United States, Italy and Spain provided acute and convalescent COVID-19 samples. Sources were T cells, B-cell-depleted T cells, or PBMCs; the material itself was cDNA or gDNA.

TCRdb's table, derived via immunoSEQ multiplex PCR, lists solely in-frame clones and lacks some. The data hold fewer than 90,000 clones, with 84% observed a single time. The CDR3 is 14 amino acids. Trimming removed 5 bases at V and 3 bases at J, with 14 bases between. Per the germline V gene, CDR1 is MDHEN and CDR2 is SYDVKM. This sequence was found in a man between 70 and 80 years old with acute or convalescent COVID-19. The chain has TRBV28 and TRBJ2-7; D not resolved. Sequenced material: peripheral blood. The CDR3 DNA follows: TGTGCCAGCAGTCCGTCGGGTGAAGGCTACGAGCAGTACTTC. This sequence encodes CASSPSGEGYEQYF.